Listed below are T cell receptor beta chains from one sample, sequenced in a study of regulatory T cells in long-lasting Graves disease. TCRdb reprocessed the multiplex PCR reads via MiXCR and lists one record per CDR3 protein. This repertoire shows some 220,000 distinct CDR3 sequences, roughly 18% found once; its top ten account for 12%. These sequences were also reported in another study, on T cells in Graves' hyperthyroidism and ophthalmopathy.

Sequenced material: peripheral blood mononuclear cells (PBMCs), taken at new diagnosis, from a patient treated with antithyroid drugs. These receptors were obtained from a woman under 40 with Graves disease. Each CDR3 is given with its conserved first and last residue. D genes are given only for firm matches. Clone size is not always given. Where it is, it says once, few, many or a class for expanded clones.

13	TRBV25-1	many	-	TRBJ1-1	TGTGCCAGCAGTGTGGGGGCGAACACTGAAGCTTTCTTT	CASSVGANTEAFF
14	TRBV2	many	-	TRBJ2-7	TGTGCCAGCAGGGATGGACTACCTTCCTACGAGCAGTACTTC	CASRDGLPSYEQYF
13	TRBV27	-	-	TRBJ2-7	TGTGCCAGCAGTTTGTCCGACAGGAACGAGCAGTACTTC	CASSLSDRNEQYF
14	TRBV11-2	many	TRBD1	TRBJ1-1	TGTGCCAGCAGCTTGGTGACAGGGATCGGCGAAGCTTTCTTT	CASSLVTGIGEAFF
15	TRBV7-9	-	-	TRBJ1-5	TGTGCCAGCAGCTTAGGCCGAAATAGCAATCAGCCCCAGCATTTT	CASSLGRNSNQPQHF
14	TRBV28	many	-	TRBJ1-1	TGTGCCAGCAGTTTATCTAACAGGAACACTGAAGCTTTCTTT	CASSLSNRNTEAFF
18	TRBV15	many	-	TRBJ1-6	TGTGCCACCAGCAGAGATCTAGGGCCCCGCGGTAATAATTCACCCCTCCACTTT	CATSRDLGPRGNNSPLHF
12	TRBV28	many	-	TRBJ2-5	TGTGCCAGCAGTTTATTTCAAGAGACCCAGTACTTC	CASSLFQETQYF
15	TRBV19	many	-	TRBJ1-1	TGTGCCAGTAGCCGGGGCGGGCTACCTATCACTGAAGCTTTCTTT	CASSRGGLPITEAFF
19	TRBV6-2/TRBV6-3	-	TRBD1	TRBJ2-7	TGTGCCAGCAGTTACTCGGGACAGGGGGTTTCGGGGGCGTTTTACGAGCAGTACTTC	CASSYSGQGVSGAFYEQYF
14	TRBV5-4	-	-	TRBJ1-2	TGCGCCAGCAGCCCCGCCCCAGAGCTCCTTGGCTACACCTTC	CASSPAPELLGYTF
16	TRBV14	many	TRBD2	TRBJ2-1	TGTGCCAGCAGCCGATTCGGGACTAGCGGGAGCCATGAGCAGTTCTTC	CASSRFGTSGSHEQFF
12	TRBV29-1	few	-	TRBJ2-2	TGCAGCGTCCTCGCTAGCACCGGGGAGCTGTTTTTT	CSVLASTGELFF
15	TRBV19	-	TRBD1	TRBJ1-1	TGTGCCAGTAGGCTACGGACAGGGGGCCACACTGAAGCTTTCTTT	CASRLRTGGHTEAFF
14	TRBV7-3	many	-	TRBJ1-1	TGTGCCAGCAGCTTTCGTACAGGCCCCTCGGGAGCTTTCTTT	CASSFRTGPSGAFF
14	TRBV6-1	many	-	TRBJ1-4	TGTGCCAGCAGATCATATCCAACTAATGAAAAACTGTTTTTT	CASRSYPTNEKLFF
17	TRBV6-2/TRBV6-3	-	-	TRBJ1-6	TGTGCCAGCAGTTACTCCGGGGCACCAGGGTTAGGATCACCCCTCCACTTT	CASSYSGAPGLGSPLHF
16	TRBV12-3/TRBV12-4	-	-	TRBJ1-3	TGTGCCAGCAGTTCGGGGGGGGGGGCCTCTGGAAACACCATATATTTT	CASSSGGGASGNTIYF
16	TRBV7-9	many	TRBD2	TRBJ2-5	TGTGCCAGCACCTCGGGACTAGCGGGGGGGATAGAGACCCAGTACTTC	CASTSGLAGGIETQYF
13	TRBV6-2/TRBV6-3	many	-	TRBJ1-2	TGTGCCAGCAGTTACGGGACGGCCTCTGGCTACACCTTC	CASSYGTASGYTF